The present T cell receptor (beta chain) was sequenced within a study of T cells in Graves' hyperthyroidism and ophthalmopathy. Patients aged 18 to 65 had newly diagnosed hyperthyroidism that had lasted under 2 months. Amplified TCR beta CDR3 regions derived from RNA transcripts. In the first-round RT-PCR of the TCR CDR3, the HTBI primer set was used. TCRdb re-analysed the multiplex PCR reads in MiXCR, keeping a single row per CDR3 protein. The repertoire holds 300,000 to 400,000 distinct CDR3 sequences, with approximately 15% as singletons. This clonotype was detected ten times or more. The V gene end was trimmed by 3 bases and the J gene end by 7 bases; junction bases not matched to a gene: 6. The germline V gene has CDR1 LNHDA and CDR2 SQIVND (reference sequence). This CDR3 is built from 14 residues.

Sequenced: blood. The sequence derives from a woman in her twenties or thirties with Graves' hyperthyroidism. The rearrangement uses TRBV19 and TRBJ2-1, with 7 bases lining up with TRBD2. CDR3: CASSMVGGPNEQFF. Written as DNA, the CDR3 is TGTGCCAGTAGTATGGTGGGAGGGCCTAATGAGCAGTTCTTC. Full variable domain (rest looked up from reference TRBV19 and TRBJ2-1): DGGITQSPKYLFRKEGQNVTLSCEQNLNHDAMYWYRQDPGQGLRLIYYSQIVNDFQKGDIAEGYSVSREKKESFPLTVTSAQKNPTAFYLCASSMVGGPNEQFFGPGTRLTVL.